This is a list of T cell receptor beta chains from one sample in a study of beta chain features in type 1 diabetes. The table came from immunoSEQ multiplex PCR; TCRdb's copy has only in-frame clones and leaves some out. The table records about 320,000 clones, 14% of them present only once. Material: central memory CD4+ T cells from blood. The receptors were gathered from a man aged 30 to 45 in good health. Each CDR3 is given with its conserved first and last residue. Each record gives: clone size, V gene, J gene, D gene, CDR3 protein, CDR3 DNA. A D gene is named only where the DNA matches it firmly. Size tells how often a clone was seen (once, few, many) or the class of an expanded clone, and some rows leave it out.

many	TRBV7-6	TRBJ1-3	.	CASSLLGGPGNTIYF	TGTGCCAGCAGCCTACTGGGAGGGCCTGGAAACACCATATATTTT
.	TRBV11-3	TRBJ2-1	.	CASTPDNEQFF	TGTGCCAGCACCCCGGACAATGAGCAGTTCTTC
few	TRBV12-5	TRBJ2-1	.	CASGLVIGSSYNEQFF	TGTGCTAGTGGTTTGGTGATAGGGAGCTCCTACAATGAGCAGTTCTTC
few	TRBV29-1	TRBJ2-3	TRBD1	CSVGQWSRGSGGQYF	TGCAGCGTTGGTCAGTGGTCCAGGGGGAGTGGTGGGCAGTATTTT
few	TRBV5-5	TRBJ2-6	.	CASSWKASGANVLTF	TGTGCCAGCAGCTGGAAGGCTTCTGGGGCCAACGTCCTGACTTTC
once	TRBV7-2	TRBJ2-5	.	CASSVGGPTQETQYF	TGTGCCAGCAGCGTAGGCGGGCCTACCCAAGAGACCCAGTACTTC
few	TRBV19	TRBJ1-4	.	CASSVQVPGELFF	TGTGCCAGTAGTGTGCAGGTCCCGGGGGAACTGTTTTTT
few	TRBV7-8	TRBJ1-1	.	CASSPSGHRNTEAFF	TGTGCCAGCAGCCCCTCGGGACACCGGAACACTGAAGCTTTCTTT
.	TRBV29-1	TRBJ2-3	.	CSVPWGATDTQYF	TGCAGCGTCCCCTGGGGAGCCACAGATACGCAGTATTTT
.	TRBV5-8	TRBJ2-4	.	CASSLGQGGNIQYF	TGTGCCAGCAGCTTGGGCCAGGGTGGGAACATTCAGTACTTC
few	TRBV10-3	TRBJ2-5	TRBD2	CAIRDSGSHQETQYF	TGTGCCATCAGAGATAGCGGGAGCCACCAAGAGACCCAGTACTTC
.	TRBV29-1	TRBJ2-3	.	CSVSGGPGDTQYF	TGCAGCGTAAGTGGAGGGCCTGGAGATACGCAGTATTTT
.	TRBV18	TRBJ2-3	.	CASSTTSDTQYF	TGTGCCAGCTCAACTACTTCTGATACGCAGTATTTT
many	TRBV13	TRBJ1-1	.	CASSGSQNTEAFF	TGTGCCAGCAGCGGGTCCCAGAACACTGAAGCTTTCTTT
few	TRBV4-3	TRBJ1-6	TRBD1	CASSPTGTGGHNSPLHF	TGCGCCAGCAGCCCGACCGGGACAGGGGGTCATAATTCACCCCTCCACTTT
few	TRBV10-2	TRBJ2-3	.	CASSEPVITDTQYF	TGCGCCAGCAGTGAGCCGGTGATCACAGATACGCAGTATTTT
few	TRBV23-1	TRBJ1-6	TRBD1	CASKTGTGYNSPLHF	TGCGCCAGCAAAACCGGGACAGGGTACAATTCACCCCTCCACTTT
few	TRBV28	TRBJ1-1	TRBD1	CASITGAVRGNTEAFF	TGTGCCAGCATTACAGGGGCCGTCCGGGGGAACACTGAAGCTTTCTTT
few	TRBV4-2	TRBJ2-5	TRBD2	CASSQSPKLAGGETQYF	TGTGCCAGCAGCCAAAGTCCGAAACTAGCGGGAGGGGAGACCCAGTACTTC
.	TRBV2	TRBJ1-4	.	CASIEGGATEKLFF	TGTGCCAGCATTGAGGGGGGGGCAACCGAAAAACTGTTTTTT
.	TRBV2	TRBJ1-5	TRBD1	CASSYSTGANQPQHF	TGTGCCAGCAGTTACTCGACAGGGGCTAATCAGCCCCAGCATTTT
few	TRBV4-2	TRBJ2-5	TRBD2	CASSQSGRMETQYF	TGTGCCAGCAGCCAAAGCGGGAGAATGGAGACCCAGTACTTC
few	TRBV6-1	TRBJ1-2	.	CASTSVNSNYGYTF	TGTGCCAGCACTTCCGTAAATAGCAACTATGGCTACACCTTC
.	TRBV9	TRBJ1-1	TRBD1	CASSVEQGVGTEAFF	TGTGCCAGCAGCGTCGAACAGGGGGTTGGCACTGAAGCTTTCTTT
few	TRBV4-3	TRBJ2-3	.	CASSGGSTDTQYF	TGCGCCAGCAGCGGGGGAAGCACAGATACGCAGTATTTT
few	TRBV4-1	TRBJ2-3	.	CASSPLPFDSTDTQYF	TGCGCCAGCAGCCCTCTGCCCTTCGATAGCACAGATACGCAGTATTTT
few	TRBV4-1	TRBJ2-3	.	CASSNGAGFLDTQYF	TGCGCCAGCAGCAACGGGGCTGGCTTTTTGGATACGCAGTATTTT
.	TRBV9	TRBJ2-1	.	CASSVDGLARPREQFF	TGTGCCAGCAGCGTAGACGGGCTAGCGAGACCCAGAGAGCAGTTCTTC
.	TRBV4-3	TRBJ1-1	TRBD1	CASSQQGDTEAFF	TGCGCCAGCAGCCAGCAGGGGGACACTGAAGCTTTCTTT
.	TRBV9	TRBJ1-1	.	CASSVAEAGTEAFF	TGTGCCAGCAGCGTAGCAGAGGCAGGGACTGAAGCTTTCTTT
.	TRBV10-3	TRBJ2-2	.	CAISEGGTGELFF	TGTGCCATCAGTGAGGGAGGCACCGGGGAGCTGTTTTTT
few	TRBV4-2	TRBJ2-5	TRBD2	CASSQDRLAGGPRETQYF	TGTGCCAGCAGCCAAGATCGGCTAGCGGGAGGGCCCAGGGAGACCCAGTACTTC
.	TRBV4-1	TRBJ1-1	.	CASSQVLNTEAFF	TGCGCCAGCAGCCAAGTACTGAACACTGAAGCTTTCTTT
few	TRBV5-1	TRBJ1-2	TRBD1	CASSLEVSGTGGYTF	TGCGCCAGCAGCTTGGAGGTCTCAGGGACAGGTGGCTACACCTTC
few	TRBV7-2	TRBJ1-1	.	CASSLMGGSSTEAFF	TGTGCCAGCAGCTTAATGGGGGGCTCAAGCACTGAAGCTTTCTTT
.	TRBV7-2	TRBJ2-7	.	CASSTPRAEQYF	TGTGCCAGCAGCACACCTAGGGCCGAGCAGTACTTC
.	TRBV7-6	TRBJ2-1	.	CASSLIIGSRSYNEQFF	TGTGCCAGCAGCTTAATTATCGGGTCCCGCTCCTACAATGAGCAGTTCTTC
.	TRBV28	TRBJ1-5	.	CASSQKVGGNQPQHF	TGTGCCAGCAGCCAAAAGGTAGGGGGCAATCAGCCCCAGCATTTT
many	TRBV19	TRBJ1-6	TRBD1	CASSGQRRGRDSPLHF	TGTGCCAGTAGTGGACAACGCAGGGGGCGAGATTCACCCCTCCACTTT
.	TRBV5-1	TRBJ1-2	.	CASSADSYGYTF	TGCGCCAGCAGCGCTGACAGCTATGGCTACACCTTC
few	TRBV2	TRBJ2-7	.	CASSPSEGFEQYF	TGTGCCAGCAGCCCCTCGGAGGGGTTTGAGCAGTACTTC
many	TRBV15	TRBJ2-6	TRBD2	CATSPGGSGANVLTF	TGTGCCACCAGCCCGGGGGGATCTGGGGCCAACGTCCTGACTTTC
.	TRBV7-2	TRBJ2-2	.	CASSPPWSGELFF	TGTGCCAGCAGCCCCCCCTGGTCCGGGGAGCTGTTTTTT
few	TRBV6-5	TRBJ2-1	TRBD2	CATAFAGGKANEQFF	TGTGCCACCGCTTTTGCGGGGGGGAAAGCGAATGAGCAGTTCTTC
few	TRBV7-9	TRBJ2-5	.	CASSSLAVQETQYF	TGTGCCAGCAGCTCGTTAGCGGTCCAAGAGACCCAGTACTTC
many	TRBV5-6	TRBJ2-5	.	CASSFIKETQYF	TGTGCCAGCAGCTTTATCAAAGAGACCCAGTACTTC
few	TRBV6-6	TRBJ2-6	.	CASIGRSSGANVLTF	TGTGCCAGCATAGGGCGTTCCTCTGGGGCCAACGTCCTGACTTTC
.	TRBV14	TRBJ1-6	TRBD1	CASSYKRLDRGHSLHF	TGTGCCAGCAGCTATAAACGATTAGACAGGGGGCATTCCCTCCACTTT
.	TRBV4-3	TRBJ2-1	.	CASSHPTRSNEQFF	TGCGCCAGCAGCCACCCGACTAGAAGCAATGAGCAGTTCTTC
.	TRBV5-6	TRBJ2-3	.	CASSLLSSLGDTQYF	TGTGCCAGCAGCTTGTTGAGTTCCTTGGGAGATACGCAGTATTTT
.	TRBV19	TRBJ2-7	TRBD1	CASSNGQGPYEQYF	TGTGCCAGTAGTAATGGACAGGGCCCCTACGAGCAGTACTTC
many	TRBV27	TRBJ2-3	TRBD2	CASSLSSGGSDTQYF	TGTGCCAGCAGTTTATCTAGCGGGGGATCAGATACGCAGTATTTT
few	TRBV6-6	TRBJ1-2	TRBD1	CASSYRGQGSYGYTF	TGTGCCAGCAGTTACCGGGGACAGGGCAGCTATGGCTACACCTTC
few	TRBV18	TRBJ2-5	TRBD1	CASSPYGDRKETQYF	TGTGCCAGCTCACCATATGGGGACAGAAAAGAGACCCAGTACTTC
few	TRBV6-5	TRBJ2-7	.	CASSYEYGTNYEQYF	TGTGCCAGCAGTTACGAGTACGGGACCAACTACGAGCAGTACTTC